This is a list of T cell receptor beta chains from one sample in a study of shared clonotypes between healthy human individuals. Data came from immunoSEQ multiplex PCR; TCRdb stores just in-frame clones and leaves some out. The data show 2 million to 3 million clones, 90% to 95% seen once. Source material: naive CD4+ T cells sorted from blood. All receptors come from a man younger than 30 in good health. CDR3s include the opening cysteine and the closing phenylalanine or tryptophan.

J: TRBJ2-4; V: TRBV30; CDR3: CAWSESGIAKNIQYF
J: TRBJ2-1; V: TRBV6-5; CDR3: CASSHLDEQFF
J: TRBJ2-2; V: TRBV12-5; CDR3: CASGGDTYTGELFF
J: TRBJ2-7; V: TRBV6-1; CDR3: CASSEALRAEQYF
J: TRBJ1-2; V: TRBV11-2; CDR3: CASSLDRQSYGYTF
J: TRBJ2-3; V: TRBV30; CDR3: CAWSSGNTDTQYF
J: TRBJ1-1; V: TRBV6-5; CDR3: CASRWGTEAFF
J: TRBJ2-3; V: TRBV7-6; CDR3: CASSLYSDTQYF
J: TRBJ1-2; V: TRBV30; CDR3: CAWSVGRGDYGYTF
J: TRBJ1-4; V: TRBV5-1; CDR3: CASSLGGSSNEKLFF
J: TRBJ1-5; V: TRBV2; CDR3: CASSVVTFNSNQPQHF
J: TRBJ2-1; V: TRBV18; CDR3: CASSSGIDNEQFF
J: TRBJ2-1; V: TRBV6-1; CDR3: CATASGGGYNEQFF
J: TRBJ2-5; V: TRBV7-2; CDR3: CASSLGQGETQYF
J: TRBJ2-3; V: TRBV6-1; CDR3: CASSDPHGLAGVDTQYF
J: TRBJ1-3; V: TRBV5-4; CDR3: CASSEDRGDGNTIYF
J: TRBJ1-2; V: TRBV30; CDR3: CAWSVGGPYGYTF
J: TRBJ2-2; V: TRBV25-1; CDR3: CASNPSGTNTGELFF
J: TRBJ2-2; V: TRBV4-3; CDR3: CASSQSMGGTGELFF
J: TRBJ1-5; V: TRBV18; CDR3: CASQSDRNQPQHF
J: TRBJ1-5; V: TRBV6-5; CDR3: CASRPHSNQPQHF
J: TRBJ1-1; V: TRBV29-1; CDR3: CSVGDDRGAFF
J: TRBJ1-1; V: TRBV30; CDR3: CAWSGTEAFF
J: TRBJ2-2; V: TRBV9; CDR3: CASSLRSGETNTGELFF
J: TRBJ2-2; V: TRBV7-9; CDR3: CASSPQGVGELFF
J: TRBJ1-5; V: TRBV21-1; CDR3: CASSKAPGQGIEVQPQHF
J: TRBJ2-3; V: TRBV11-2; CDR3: CASSLVGLAGSTDTQYF
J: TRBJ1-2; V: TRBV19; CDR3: CASSSWRTLDSNYGYTF
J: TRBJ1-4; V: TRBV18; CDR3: CASSLSLQGNEKLFF
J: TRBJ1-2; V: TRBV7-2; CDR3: CASSLAAGRNNYGYTF
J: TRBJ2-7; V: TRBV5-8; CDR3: CASSFSGFYEQYF
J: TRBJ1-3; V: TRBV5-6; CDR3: CASSPRGPTRSGNTIYF
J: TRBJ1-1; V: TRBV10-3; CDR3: CAISESGSPEAFF
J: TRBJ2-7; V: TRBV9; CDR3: CASSADLTPAYEQYF
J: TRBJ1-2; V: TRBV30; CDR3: CAWSVSGAAGYTF
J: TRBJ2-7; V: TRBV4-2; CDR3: CASSQDREGGYEQYF
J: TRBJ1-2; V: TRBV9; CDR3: CASSPYDRRGYTF